These 18 T cell receptor beta chains were sequenced from one sample in a study of shared clonotypes between healthy human individuals. Data came from immunoSEQ multiplex PCR; TCRdb stores just in-frame clones and leaves some out. This table holds 950,000 to 1,300,000 clones, about 75% found once. The sequencing sample was made of memory CD4+ T cells sorted from blood. Subset reported: CD45RA-negative fraction. All receptors derive from a young man in good health.

The chain has TRBV13 and TRBJ1-3; no clear D. The germline CDR1 and CDR2 sequences are PRHDT and FYEKMQ (reference sequence). This CDR3 contains 13 residues. Trimming pared 5 bases from V and 4 bases from J, leaving 9 bases between. CDR3 amino acids: CASSPTVGNTIYF. As DNA, the CDR3 is TGTGCCAGCAGCCCGACCGTAGGAAACACCATATATTTT.

This clone has more than one count but fewer than ten. The chain employs TRBV5-4 and TRBJ2-7; tentative D call: TRBD2 (5 bases). Per the germline V gene, CDR1 is SGHNT and CDR2 is YYREEE (reference sequence). The V end lost 1 base, the J end lost 2 bases, and 10 bases lay between the germline ends. The CDR3 consists of 14 residues. The CDR3 loop is CASSLRVGTYEQYF. CDR3 coding DNA: TGTGCCAGCAGCTTGCGAGTCGGGACCTACGAGCAGTACTTC. The full variable domain, completed using reference TRBV5-4 and TRBJ2-7, is ETGVTQSPTHLIKTRGQQVTLRCSSQSGHNTVSWYQQALGQGPQFIFQYYREEENGRGNFPPRFSGLQFPNYSSELNVNALELDDSALYLCASSLRVGTYEQYFGPGTRLTVT.

The chain is built from TRBV18 and TRBJ1-4, with D perhaps TRBD1 (6 bases). The CDR3 contains 18 residues. Deletions cut 6 bases from V and 0 bases from J, with 20 bases between. Germline V gives CDR1 KGHSH, CDR2 LQKENI. The CDR3 is CASSQSRGPRTTNEKLFF. The CDR3 coding sequence is TGTGCCAGCTCCCAAAGCAGGGGCCCCCGAACAACTAATGAAAAACTGTTTTTT.

This clone was counted many times. The chain combines TRBV29-1 with TRBJ1-2; D is ambiguous. The germline CDR1 and CDR2 sequences are SQVTM and ANQGSEA. Trimming removed 6 bases from V and 8 bases from J, with 13 bases in between. CDR3 length: 11 residues. The CDR3 sequence is CSVAEGWGYTF. The DNA for the CDR3 is TGCAGCGTAGCGGAAGGATGGGGCTACACCTTC.

This clone was observed many times. The rearrangement joins TRBV10-2 to TRBJ2-1; D not resolved. The germline V and J ends were trimmed by 2 bases and 11 bases, with 10 bases remaining between them. CDR3 length equals 12 residues. Germline CDR1 and CDR2: WSHSY and SAAADI. The CDR3 here is CASSEGKGKQFF. The DNA of the CDR3 is TGCGCCAGCAGTGAGGGGAAAGGAAAGCAGTTCTTC.

V is TRBV2 and J is TRBJ1-1, with D possibly being TRBD1 (5 bases). The germline V and J ends were trimmed by 9 bases and 0 bases, with 14 bases remaining between them. The CDR3 is 14 residues long. CDR1 and CDR2 from the germline V gene are SNHLY and FYNNEI. CDR3 DNA sequence: TGTGCCAGTGAAGGGGAACGGGTGAACACTGAAGCTTTCTTT. The encoded protein is CASEGERVNTEAFF. The full variable domain, its missing parts supplied by reference TRBV2 and TRBJ1-1, is EPEVTQTPSHQVTQMGQEVILRCVPISNHLYFYWYRQILGQKVEFLVSFYNNEISEKSEIFDDQFSVERPDGSNFTLKIRSTKLEDSAMYFCASEGERVNTEAFFGQGTRLTVV.

The V and J genes are TRBV10-3 and TRBJ2-4; perhaps TRBD1 as D (5 bases). The CDR3 runs 13 residues. Per the germline V gene, CDR1 is ENHRY and CDR2 is SYGVKD. V was cut by 8 bases and J by 7 bases, with 15 bases left in between. As DNA, the CDR3 is TGTGCCATCTCCGCCAGGGAAGGGAACATTCAGTACTTC. Protein product: CAISAREGNIQYF.

This clone was picked up a small number of times. The J gene is TRBJ1-1, the V gene TRBV6-1, with D uncertain. Per the germline V gene, CDR1 is MNHNS and CDR2 is SASEGT. The CDR3 is 11 residues long. Trimming stripped 7 bases from V and 10 bases from J, with 13 bases between. CDR3 residues: CASMRRSAAFF. CDR3 nucleotides: TGTGCCAGCATGAGAAGGAGTGCAGCTTTCTTT.

The rearrangement joins TRBV2 to TRBJ1-3; D remains ambiguous. The length of the CDR3 is 12 residues. Germline V CDR1 and CDR2: SNHLY, FYNNEI. V was cut by 2 bases and J by 4 bases, with 3 bases left in between. CDR3 sequence reads: CASSEQGNTIYF. Here the CDR3 DNA reads TGTGCCAGCAGTGAACAGGGAAACACCATATATTTT.

This clone came up once. This same CDR3 is encoded by further DNA sequences in the sample. The chain couples TRBV20-1 to TRBJ2-5, with D perhaps matching TRBD2 (6 bases). The CDR3 runs to 11 residues. CDR1 is DFQATT and CDR2 is SNEGSKA in the germline V gene (reference sequence). Between the trimmed V and J ends, which lost 6 bases and 5 bases, there was a span of 10 bases. The CDR3 loop reads CSARAGETQYF. CDR3 coding DNA: TGCAGTGCCAGGGCGGGGGAGACCCAGTACTTC.

The V and J genes are TRBV6-1 and TRBJ2-7; 7 bases are a match to TRBD1. V shed 7 bases and J 6 bases; nucleotides not matched to a gene: 6. This CDR3 contains 12 residues. Germline lookup yields CDR1 MNHNS and CDR2 SASEGT. The CDR3 nucleotides are TGTGCCAGCAACCTACAGGGGACCGAGCAGTACTTC. It specifies CASNLQGTEQYF.

The chain joins TRBV6-5 to TRBJ1-1; no reliable D call. Trimming took off 7 bases at V and 3 bases at J, with 12 bases between the two ends. The CDR3 is 13 amino acids. CDR1 is MNHEY and CDR2 is SVGAGI in the germline V gene. The CDR3 sequence: CASTKGRYTEAFF. In DNA, the CDR3 is TGTGCCAGCACCAAAGGTCGATACACTGAAGCTTTCTTT.

This clone was recorded once. The J gene is TRBJ1-2, the V gene TRBV30; 7 bases agree with TRBD1. Per germline, CDR1 GTSNPN and CDR2 SVGIG (reference sequence). The J segment lost 4 bases and the V segment lost 3 bases, leaving 8 bases of the junction unmatched. The CDR3 is 14 residues long. The DNA of the CDR3 is TGTGCCTGGAGACAGGGGTTAGGACCCTATGGCTACACCTTC. This gives the protein CAWRQGLGPYGYTF.

J is TRBJ2-6 and V is TRBV7-3, with 11 bases aligning to TRBD1. This CDR3 is built from 19 residues. V lost 2 bases to trimming and J lost 0 bases; unmatched junction nucleotides: 6. CDR1 and CDR2 from the germline V gene are SGHTA and FQGTGA. The CDR3 spells CASSLRSGTGGSGANVLTF. In DNA form, the CDR3 reads TGTGCCAGCAGCTTACGCTCCGGGACAGGGGGCTCTGGGGCCAACGTCCTGACTTTC.

The table lists this clone with many counts. The chain combines TRBV6-5 with TRBJ2-5, with TRBD2 matching 8 bases. The V gene end was trimmed by 6 bases and the J gene end by 5 bases; junction bases not matched to a gene: 8. This CDR3 spans 14 amino acids. CDR1 is MNHEY, CDR2 SVGAGI, per germline. CDR3 amino acids: CASSLGLGSETQYF. The CDR3 nucleotides are TGTGCCAGCAGCCTGGGACTAGGCAGTGAGACCCAGTACTTC.

The J gene is TRBJ2-7, the V gene TRBV9; TRBD1 might be the D (6 bases). CDR1 SGDLS and CDR2 YYNGEE come from the germline V gene. The germline V and J ends were trimmed by 3 bases and 7 bases, with 14 bases remaining between them. The CDR3 has 13 residues. The CDR3 spells CASSAWTVGEQYF. The CDR3 DNA reads TGTGCCAGCAGCGCCTGGACAGTGGGTGAGCAGTACTTC.

Remarks on this clone: One base away lies a much larger clone, so this may be a sequencing read error. This chain connects TRBV11-2 to TRBJ2-5, with D perhaps TRBD1 or TRBD2 (5 bases each). Germline CDR1 SGHAT, CDR2 FQNNGV. CDR3 length: 14 amino acids. CDR3 amino acids: CAGSWRWGQETQYF. The CDR3 region has the DNA TGTGCCGGCAGCTGGCGCTGGGGGCAAGAGACCCAGTACTTC.

DNA of the CDR3: TGTGCCAGCAGTGATAGCGGGAGGGGGGAGACCCAGTACTTC. Its translation: CASSDSGRGETQYF. This rearrangement joins TRBV6-1 to TRBJ2-5; 11 nucleotides agree with TRBD2. J was trimmed by 5 bases and V by 3 bases; bases with no gene match: 2. The CDR3 consists of 14 residues. The V gene's germline CDR1 is MNHNS and CDR2 SASEGT.